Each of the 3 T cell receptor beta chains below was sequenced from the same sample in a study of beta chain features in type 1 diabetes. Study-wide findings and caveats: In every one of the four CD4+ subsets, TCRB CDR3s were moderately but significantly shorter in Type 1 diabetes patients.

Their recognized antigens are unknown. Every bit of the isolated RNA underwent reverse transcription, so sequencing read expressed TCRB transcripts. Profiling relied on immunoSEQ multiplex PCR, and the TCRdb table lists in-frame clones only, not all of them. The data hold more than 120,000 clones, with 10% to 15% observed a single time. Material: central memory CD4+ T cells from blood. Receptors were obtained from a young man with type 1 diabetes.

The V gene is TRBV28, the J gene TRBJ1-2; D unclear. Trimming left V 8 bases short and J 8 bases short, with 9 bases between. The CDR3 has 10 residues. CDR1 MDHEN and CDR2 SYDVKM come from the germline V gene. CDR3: CASSRRGYTF. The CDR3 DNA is TGTGCCAGCTCACGGCGGGGCTACACCTTC.

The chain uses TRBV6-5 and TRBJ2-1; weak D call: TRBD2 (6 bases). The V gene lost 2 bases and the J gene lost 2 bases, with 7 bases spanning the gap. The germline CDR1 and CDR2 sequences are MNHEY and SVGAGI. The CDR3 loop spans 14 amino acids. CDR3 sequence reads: CASSYGEAYNEQFF. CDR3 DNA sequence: TGTGCCAGCAGTTACGGGGAGGCCTACAATGAGCAGTTCTTC.

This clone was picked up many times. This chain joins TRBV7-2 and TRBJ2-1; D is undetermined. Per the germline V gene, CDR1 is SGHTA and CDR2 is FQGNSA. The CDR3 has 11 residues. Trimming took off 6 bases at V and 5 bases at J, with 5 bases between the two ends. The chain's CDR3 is CASRLNNEQFF. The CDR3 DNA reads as TGTGCCAGCAGACTGAACAATGAGCAGTTCTTC. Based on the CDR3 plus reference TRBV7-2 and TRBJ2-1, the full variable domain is GAGVSQSPSNKVTEKGKDVELRCDPISGHTALYWYRQSLGQGLEFLIYFQGNSAPDKSGLPSDRFSAERTGGSVSTLTIQRTQQEDSAVYLCASRLNNEQFFGPGTRLTVL.